The rows below give T cell receptor beta chains drawn from one sample of a study of blood T cell repertoires in COVID-19. The table came from immunoSEQ multiplex PCR; TCRdb's copy has only in-frame clones and leaves some out. The table lists 260,000 or so clones, about 91% of them singletons, with around 1.3% in the top ten. The source material was PBMCs or T cells enriched from blood (not recorded which). Receptor source: a woman in her forties with acute COVID-19. Each CDR3 is given with its conserved first and last residue. The D gene is left open where the match is weak. Clone size is stated in some rows and not others, as once, few, many or a class when expanded.

v_gene: TRBV5-1; abundance: NA; d_gene: TRBD2; j_gene: TRBJ2-5; len: 17; CDR3aa: CASSLALTSGREETQYF; CDR3nt: TGCGCCAGCAGCTTGGCCTTGACTAGCGGGAGGGAAGAGACCCAGTACTTC
v_gene: TRBV2; abundance: NA; d_gene: NA; j_gene: TRBJ1-2; len: 13; CDR3aa: CASSAPEGYGYTF; CDR3nt: TGTGCCAGCAGCGCTCCGGAGGGCTATGGCTACACCTTC
v_gene: TRBV10-3; abundance: NA; d_gene: TRBD2; j_gene: TRBJ2-5; len: 14; CDR3aa: CAIRSSGEQETQYF; CDR3nt: TGTGCCATCAGGTCTAGCGGGGAACAAGAGACCCAGTACTTC
v_gene: TRBV18; abundance: few; d_gene: NA; j_gene: TRBJ2-7; len: 17; CDR3aa: CASSPLLLPGPLSEQYF; CDR3nt: TGTGCCAGCTCACCACTCCTCCTCCCGGGTCCCCTGAGCGAGCAGTACTTC
v_gene: TRBV28; abundance: NA; d_gene: NA; j_gene: TRBJ1-4; len: 15; CDR3aa: CASSPIQATNEKLFF; CDR3nt: TGTGCCAGCAGTCCGATACAGGCAACTAATGAAAAACTGTTTTTT
v_gene: TRBV11-3; abundance: once; d_gene: TRBD2; j_gene: TRBJ2-1; len: 17; CDR3aa: CASSLGGLAGNRNEQFF; CDR3nt: TGTGCCAGCAGCTTAGGGGGACTAGCGGGGAACAGGAATGAGCAGTTCTTC
v_gene: TRBV3-1/TRBV3-2; abundance: NA; d_gene: TRBD1; j_gene: TRBJ2-2; len: 16; CDR3aa: CASSQLGQGYTGELFF; CDR3nt: TGTGCCAGCAGCCAACTGGGACAGGGCTATACCGGGGAGCTGTTTTTT
v_gene: TRBV5-1; abundance: few; d_gene: NA; j_gene: TRBJ2-2; len: 15; CDR3aa: CASSLGADNTGELFF; CDR3nt: TGCGCCAGCAGCTTGGGGGCAGACAACACCGGGGAGCTGTTTTTT
v_gene: TRBV30; abundance: NA; d_gene: NA; j_gene: TRBJ2-2; len: 18; CDR3aa: CAWSVHRALPTNTGELFF; CDR3nt: TGTGCCTGGAGTGTTCACAGGGCCCTCCCCACGAACACCGGGGAGCTGTTTTTT
v_gene: TRBV30; abundance: NA; d_gene: NA; j_gene: TRBJ1-3; len: 14; CDR3aa: CAWSGWSSGNTIYF; CDR3nt: TGTGCCTGGAGCGGATGGAGCTCTGGAAACACCATATATTTT
v_gene: TRBV2; abundance: NA; d_gene: NA; j_gene: TRBJ2-7; len: 13; CDR3aa: CASSVVQVVEQYF; CDR3nt: TGTGCCAGCAGTGTAGTTCAGGTAGTCGAGCAGTACTTC
v_gene: TRBV30; abundance: NA; d_gene: NA; j_gene: TRBJ2-6; len: 15; CDR3aa: CACSEGLSGANVLTF; CDR3nt: TGTGCCTGTTCCGAGGGACTCTCTGGGGCCAACGTCCTGACTTTC
v_gene: TRBV7-6; abundance: NA; d_gene: TRBD1; j_gene: TRBJ1-1; len: 12; CDR3aa: CASSSGGPEAFF; CDR3nt: TGTGCCAGCAGTTCAGGGGGGCCAGAAGCTTTCTTT
v_gene: TRBV14; abundance: NA; d_gene: NA; j_gene: TRBJ2-7; len: 15; CDR3aa: CASSQDLGQFYEQYF; CDR3nt: TGTGCCAGCAGCCAAGATCTAGGACAGTTCTACGAGCAGTACTTC
v_gene: TRBV6-2/TRBV6-3; abundance: NA; d_gene: NA; j_gene: TRBJ2-7; len: 15; CDR3aa: CASSHLVPGDNEQYF; CDR3nt: TGTGCCAGCAGCCACTTGGTACCGGGGGATAACGAGCAGTACTTC
v_gene: TRBV6-6; abundance: NA; d_gene: NA; j_gene: TRBJ2-3; len: 15; CDR3aa: CASSAGIPRTDTQYF; CDR3nt: TGTGCCAGCAGTGCCGGGATCCCACGCACAGATACGCAGTATTTT
v_gene: TRBV7-2; abundance: NA; d_gene: NA; j_gene: TRBJ1-5; len: 18; CDR3aa: CASSFTGRGVASNQPQHF; CDR3nt: TGTGCCAGCAGCTTCACTGGACGGGGGGTGGCCAGCAATCAGCCCCAGCATTTT
v_gene: TRBV24-1; abundance: once; d_gene: TRBD1; j_gene: TRBJ1-4; len: 15; CDR3aa: CATRAGTGDTEKLFF; CDR3nt: TGTGCCACCCGGGCCGGGACAGGGGATACTGAAAAACTGTTTTTT
v_gene: TRBV5-4; abundance: NA; d_gene: NA; j_gene: TRBJ2-7; len: 14; CDR3aa: CASSLEAAPYEQYF; CDR3nt: TGTGCCAGCAGCTTGGAAGCGGCGCCCTACGAGCAGTACTTC
v_gene: TRBV28; abundance: once; d_gene: NA; j_gene: TRBJ2-7; len: 16; CDR3aa: CASSLGPGALSYEQYF; CDR3nt: TGTGCCAGCAGTTTAGGCCCAGGGGCCCTTTCTTATGAGCAGTACTTC
v_gene: TRBV11-2; abundance: few; d_gene: TRBD2; j_gene: TRBJ2-1; len: 16; CDR3aa: CASGRLLAVVGDEQFF; CDR3nt: TGTGCCAGCGGACGTTTACTAGCGGTAGTAGGGGATGAGCAGTTCTTC
v_gene: TRBV24-1; abundance: NA; d_gene: NA; j_gene: TRBJ1-1; len: 12; CDR3aa: CATGGRNTEAFF; CDR3nt: TGTGCCACTGGGGGGAGGAACACTGAAGCTTTCTTT
v_gene: TRBV28; abundance: NA; d_gene: TRBD2; j_gene: TRBJ2-3; len: 16; CDR3aa: CASSLGLAGALDTQYF; CDR3nt: TGTGCCAGCAGTTTGGGCCTAGCGGGAGCCCTAGATACGCAGTATTTT
v_gene: TRBV18; abundance: NA; d_gene: NA; j_gene: TRBJ1-1; len: 15; CDR3aa: CASSPQPTENTEAFF; CDR3nt: TGTGCCAGCTCACCCCAACCGACAGAGAACACTGAAGCTTTCTTT
v_gene: TRBV6-2/TRBV6-3; abundance: NA; d_gene: NA; j_gene: TRBJ2-1; len: 14; CDR3aa: CASSYTNRDATRFF; CDR3nt: TGTGCCAGCAGTTACACGAACAGGGACGCAACCCGGTTCTTC
v_gene: TRBV9; abundance: NA; d_gene: TRBD2; j_gene: TRBJ2-1; len: 16; CDR3aa: CASSKPGTSGNNEQFF; CDR3nt: TGTGCCAGCAGCAAACCAGGGACTAGCGGGAACAATGAGCAGTTCTTC
v_gene: TRBV29-1; abundance: NA; d_gene: NA; j_gene: TRBJ1-1; len: 10; CDR3aa: CSVISPEAFF; CDR3nt: TGCAGCGTTATATCCCCTGAAGCTTTCTTT
v_gene: TRBV11-2; abundance: NA; d_gene: NA; j_gene: TRBJ1-1; len: 12; CDR3aa: CASSPRGTEAFF; CDR3nt: TGTGCCAGCAGCCCCAGGGGCACTGAAGCTTTCTTT
v_gene: TRBV7-8; abundance: NA; d_gene: TRBD1; j_gene: TRBJ1-5; len: 17; CDR3aa: CASSTGQGFVSNQPQHF; CDR3nt: TGTGCCAGCAGCACTGGACAGGGGTTTGTGAGCAATCAGCCCCAGCATTTT
v_gene: TRBV29-1; abundance: NA; d_gene: TRBD1; j_gene: TRBJ1-1; len: 10; CDR3aa: CSSGTGRAFF; CDR3nt: TGCAGCTCTGGGACAGGGAGGGCTTTCTTT
v_gene: TRBV7-2; abundance: few; d_gene: NA; j_gene: TRBJ1-5; len: 14; CDR3aa: CASSDNIGNQPQHF; CDR3nt: TGTGCCAGCAGCGACAATATCGGCAATCAGCCCCAGCATTTT
v_gene: TRBV28; abundance: NA; d_gene: TRBD1; j_gene: TRBJ1-5; len: 15; CDR3aa: CASSVGTGSNQPQHF; CDR3nt: TGTGCCAGCAGCGTTGGGACAGGGAGCAATCAGCCCCAGCATTTT
v_gene: TRBV12-3/TRBV12-4; abundance: NA; d_gene: TRBD1; j_gene: TRBJ1-1; len: 13; CDR3aa: CASSLGQGTEAFF; CDR3nt: TGTGCCAGCAGTTTAGGACAGGGGACTGAAGCTTTCTTT
v_gene: TRBV7-9; abundance: NA; d_gene: NA; j_gene: TRBJ1-2; len: 12; CDR3aa: CASSLVLDGYTF; CDR3nt: TGTGCCAGCAGCTTGGTGTTAGATGGCTACACCTTC
v_gene: TRBV4-3; abundance: NA; d_gene: NA; j_gene: TRBJ2-5; len: 15; CDR3aa: CASSATIARQETQYF; CDR3nt: TGCGCCAGCAGCGCGACAATCGCTCGACAAGAGACCCAGTACTTC
v_gene: TRBV4-1; abundance: few; d_gene: NA; j_gene: TRBJ2-2; len: 19; CDR3aa: CASSQVGGARRANTGELFF; CDR3nt: TGCGCCAGCAGCCAAGTGGGGGGGGCGCGTCGCGCGAACACCGGGGAGCTGTTTTTT
v_gene: TRBV13; abundance: NA; d_gene: NA; j_gene: TRBJ1-1; len: 11; CDR3aa: CASSFYEEAFF; CDR3nt: TGTGCCAGCAGCTTTTACGAAGAGGCTTTCTTT
v_gene: TRBV19; abundance: few; d_gene: NA; j_gene: TRBJ1-1; len: 16; CDR3aa: CASRRAIGQKNTEAFF; CDR3nt: TGTGCCAGTCGTCGAGCGATTGGACAGAAGAACACTGAAGCTTTCTTT
v_gene: TRBV10-3; abundance: NA; d_gene: NA; j_gene: TRBJ1-1; len: 14; CDR3aa: CAISVGQTNTEAFF; CDR3nt: TGTGCCATCAGCGTCGGACAGACGAACACTGAAGCTTTCTTT
v_gene: TRBV11-2; abundance: few; d_gene: TRBD1; j_gene: TRBJ2-3; len: 16; CDR3aa: CASSYGTGGFADTQYF; CDR3nt: TGTGCCAGCAGCTACGGGACAGGGGGGTTTGCAGATACGCAGTATTTT
v_gene: TRBV7-2; abundance: NA; d_gene: NA; j_gene: TRBJ2-5; len: 15; CDR3aa: CASSNRDKSGETQYF; CDR3nt: TGTGCCAGCAGCAACAGGGACAAGTCTGGGGAGACCCAGTACTTC
v_gene: TRBV7-9; abundance: NA; d_gene: TRBD2; j_gene: TRBJ2-3; len: 17; CDR3aa: CASSLNELAESTDTQYF; CDR3nt: TGTGCCAGCAGCTTAAACGAACTAGCGGAGAGCACAGATACGCAGTATTTT
v_gene: TRBV7-9; abundance: NA; d_gene: TRBD1; j_gene: TRBJ1-1; len: 15; CDR3aa: CASSPRQGRETEAFF; CDR3nt: TGTGCCAGCAGCCCCCGACAGGGGCGGGAAACTGAAGCTTTCTTT
v_gene: TRBV4-3; abundance: NA; d_gene: NA; j_gene: TRBJ2-5; len: 15; CDR3aa: CASSQDLTRRETQYF; CDR3nt: TGCGCCAGCAGCCAAGACCTGACTAGGCGAGAGACCCAGTACTTC
v_gene: TRBV28; abundance: NA; d_gene: TRBD1; j_gene: TRBJ1-6; len: 16; CDR3aa: CASSLLPGTADSPLHF; CDR3nt: TGTGCCAGCAGTTTACTACCCGGGACAGCGGATTCACCCCTCCACTTT
v_gene: TRBV11-2; abundance: NA; d_gene: TRBD1; j_gene: TRBJ1-2; len: 14; CDR3aa: CASSSETGLYGYTF; CDR3nt: TGTGCCAGCAGCTCAGAGACAGGGCTCTATGGCTACACCTTC
v_gene: TRBV6-6; abundance: NA; d_gene: NA; j_gene: TRBJ1-2; len: 11; CDR3aa: CASRRSNGYTF; CDR3nt: TGTGCCAGCAGGAGATCGAATGGCTACACCTTC
v_gene: TRBV27; abundance: NA; d_gene: NA; j_gene: TRBJ2-4; len: 16; CDR3aa: CASTQFGGQFKNIQYF; CDR3nt: TGTGCCAGCACTCAATTCGGGGGACAGTTCAAAAACATTCAGTACTTC
v_gene: TRBV6-5; abundance: NA; d_gene: NA; j_gene: TRBJ1-2; len: 14; CDR3aa: CASRHTGGHYGYTF; CDR3nt: TGTGCCAGCCGACATACGGGGGGCCACTATGGCTACACCTTC